This record looks at one T cell receptor beta chain sequence and its context. The data derive from a study of blood T cell repertoires in COVID-19. At the level of the study: The study drew acute and convalescent COVID-19 samples from the United States, Italy and Spain. T cells, B-cell-depleted T cells, or PBMCs provided the cDNA or gDNA that served as material.

The trim removed 6 bases at V and 3 bases at J, leaving 3 bases unmatched. The CDR3 runs to 13 residues. Original analysis: The authors estimated nucleated cell counts from reference gene primer amplification. The data were produced by immunoSEQ multiplex PCR, yet TCRdb's version contains in-frame clones alone and is incomplete. V and J calls plus clone size are reproduced from that table; the DNA served to infer D and trimming. This sample has over 120,000 clones; approximately 87% occur once, and the top ten carry 8.5% to 9.5%. Specimen: peripheral blood. V gene TRBV12-3 or TRBV12-4 combines with J gene TRBJ1-2; TRBD1 matches at 8 bases. This TCR came from a woman in her fifties or sixties with active or convalescent COVID-19. CDR3 sequence: CASRDRVDYGYTF. The CDR3 bases are TGTGCCAGCAGGGACAGGGTGGACTATGGCTACACCTTC.